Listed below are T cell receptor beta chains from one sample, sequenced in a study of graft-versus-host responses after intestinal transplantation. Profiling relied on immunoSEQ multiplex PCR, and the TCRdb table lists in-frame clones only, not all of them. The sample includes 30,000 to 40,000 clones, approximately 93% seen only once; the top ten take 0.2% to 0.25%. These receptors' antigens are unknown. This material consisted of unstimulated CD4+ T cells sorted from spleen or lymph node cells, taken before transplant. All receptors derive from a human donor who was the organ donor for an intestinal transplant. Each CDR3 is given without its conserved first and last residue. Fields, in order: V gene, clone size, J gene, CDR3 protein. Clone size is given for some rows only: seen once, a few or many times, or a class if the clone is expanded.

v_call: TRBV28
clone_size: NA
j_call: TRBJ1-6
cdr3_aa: ASSTGGNNSPLH

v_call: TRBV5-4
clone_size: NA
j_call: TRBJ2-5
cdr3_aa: ASSLGRRGETQY

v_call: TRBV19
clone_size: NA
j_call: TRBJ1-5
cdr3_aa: ASSTQNSNQPQH

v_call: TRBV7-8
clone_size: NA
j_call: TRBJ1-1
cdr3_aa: ASSPGRVMNTEAF

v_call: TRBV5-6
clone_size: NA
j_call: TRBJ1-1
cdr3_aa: ASSLDRNTEAF

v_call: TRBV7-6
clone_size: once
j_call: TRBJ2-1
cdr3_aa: ASSLVGTGIYNEQF

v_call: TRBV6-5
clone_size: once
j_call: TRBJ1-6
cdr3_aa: ASSEWRTLH

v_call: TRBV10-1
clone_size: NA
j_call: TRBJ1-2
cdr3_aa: ASSPGQGADGYT

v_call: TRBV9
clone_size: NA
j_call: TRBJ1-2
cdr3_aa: ASSPWDRGYGYT

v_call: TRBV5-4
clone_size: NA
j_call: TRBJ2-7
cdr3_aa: ASSLDPYQSSYEQY

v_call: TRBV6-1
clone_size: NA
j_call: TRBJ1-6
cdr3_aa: ASSETGGPLH